The 8 T cell receptor beta chains given below trace back to one sample, sequenced in a study of cytomegalovirus exposure and HLA in healthy donors. PCR used 60 Vbeta primers and 13 Jbeta primers. Method: immunoSEQ multiplex PCR; TCRdb's copy keeps in-frame clones and lacks some. The sample shows 90,000 to 120,000 clones, around 83% of them seen only once. The specimen sequenced was PBMCs. The receptors here all came from a woman under 30 in good health and CMV-seronegative.

The chain recombines TRBV15 with TRBJ1-1; 9 bases agree with TRBD1. The CDR3 length is 14 residues. Germline V lookup: CDR1 LNHNV, CDR2 YYDKDF (reference sequence). V gave up 3 bases and J gave up 8 bases; unmatched junction bases: 7. CDR3 region: CATSSRGQGAEAFF. The CDR3 region has the DNA TGTGCCACCAGCAGCCGGGGACAGGGCGCGGAAGCTTTCTTT.

This clone has a handful of counts. This chain uses TRBV14 with TRBJ1-1, with D perhaps matching TRBD1 (5 bases). CDR3 length: 11 amino acids. Germline-derived CDR1 and CDR2 are SGHDN and FVKESK. Trimming took off 5 bases at V and 7 bases at J, with 8 bases between the two ends. The CDR3 nucleotides read TGTGCCAGCAGCGCGGGGCGTGAAGCTTTCTTT. Its translation is CASSAGREAFF. The full variable domain, its missing parts supplied by reference TRBV14 and TRBJ1-1, is EAGVTQFPSHSVIEKGQTVTLRCDPISGHDNLYWYRRVMGKEIKFLLHFVKESKQDESGMPNNRFLAERTGGTYSTLKVQPAELEDSGVYFCASSAGREAFFGQGTRLTVV.

The V gene is TRBV29-1, the J gene TRBJ2-5; 7 nucleotides agree with TRBD1. The J call could be wrong; TRBJ2-7 is a better fit for the DNA end. In germline, CDR1 is SQVTM, CDR2 ANQGSEA. The CDR3 has 16 amino acids. CDR3 in amino acids: CSVEGKLRDSRYEQYF. Here the CDR3 DNA reads TGCAGCGTTGAAGGGAAGCTCCGGGACAGCCGGTACGAGCAGTACTTC.

The rearrangement joins TRBV29-1 to TRBJ2-1, with 11 bases aligning to TRBD2. CDR1 is SQVTM and CDR2 is ANQGSEA in the germline V gene. The V segment lost 3 bases and the J segment 7 bases; nucleotides outside the gene matches: 2. The CDR3 contains 13 residues. DNA of the CDR3: TGCAGCGTTGATAGCGGGGGGGTTAATGAGCAGTTCTTC. Residues: CSVDSGGVNEQFF.

This clone has just a few counts. CDR3 region: CASSPKGGQDEQYF. CDR3 nucleotides: TGTGCCAGCAGCCCTAAGGGCGGACAGGACGAGCAGTACTTC. The rearrangement uses TRBV7-9 and TRBJ2-7; 7 positions agree with TRBD1. The V gene end was trimmed by 5 bases and the J gene end by 5 bases; junction bases not matched to a gene: 9. This CDR3 contains 14 residues. Looked up from germline, CDR1 is SEHNR and CDR2 is FQNEAQ (reference sequence).

This chain joins TRBV5-4 and TRBJ2-5; 8 positions match TRBD1. From germline, CDR1 is SGHNT and CDR2 YYREEE (reference sequence). This CDR3 contains 17 residues. V dropped 1 base and J dropped 4; count of bases not matched to a gene: 12. CDR3 DNA sequence: TGTGCCAGCAGCTTGTCCCTCAGGGGGCCCTGGCTAGAGACCCAGTACTTC. It translates to CASSLSLRGPWLETQYF.

The CDR3 protein is CASSSSGHTGELFF. CDR3 coding DNA: TGCGCCAGCAGCTCCTCAGGGCACACCGGGGAGCTGTTTTTT. The chain combines TRBV5-1 with TRBJ2-2; D is perhaps TRBD1 (5 bases). This CDR3 is 14 amino acids long. V lost 3 bases and J lost 3, with 9 bases in between. The germline V gene encodes CDR1 SGHRS and CDR2 YFSETQ.

The gene calls are TRBV7-9 and TRBJ2-6; tentatively, D is TRBD1 (6 bases). Trimming removed 3 bases at V and 0 bases at J, with 6 bases between. The CDR3 is made up of 15 amino acids. Germline V gives CDR1 SEHNR, CDR2 FQNEAQ (reference sequence). CDR3 sequence (DNA): TGTGCCAGCAGCTTCAGGGGCTCTGGGGCCAACGTCCTGACTTTC. Translating it yields CASSFRGSGANVLTF.